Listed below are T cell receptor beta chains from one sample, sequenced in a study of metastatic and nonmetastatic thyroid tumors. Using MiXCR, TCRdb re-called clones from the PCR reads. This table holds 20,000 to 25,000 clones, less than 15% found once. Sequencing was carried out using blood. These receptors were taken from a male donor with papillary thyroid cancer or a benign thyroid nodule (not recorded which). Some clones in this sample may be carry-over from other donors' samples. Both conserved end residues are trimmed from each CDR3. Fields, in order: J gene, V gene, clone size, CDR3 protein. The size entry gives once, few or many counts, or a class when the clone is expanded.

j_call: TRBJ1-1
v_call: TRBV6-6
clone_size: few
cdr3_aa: ASSYSRGHRGKAF

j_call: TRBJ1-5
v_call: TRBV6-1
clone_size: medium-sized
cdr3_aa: ASSARDRGSQPQH

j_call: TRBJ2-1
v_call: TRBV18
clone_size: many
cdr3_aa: ASSLWGSDEQF

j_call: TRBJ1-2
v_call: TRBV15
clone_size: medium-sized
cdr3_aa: ATRATGDYGYT

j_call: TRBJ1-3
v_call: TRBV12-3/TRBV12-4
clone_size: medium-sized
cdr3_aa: ASSPSARAGGNTIY

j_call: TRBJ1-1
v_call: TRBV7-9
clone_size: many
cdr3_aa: ASSLAGQGGTEAS

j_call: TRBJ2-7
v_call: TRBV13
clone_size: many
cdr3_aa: ASSPTGGEQY

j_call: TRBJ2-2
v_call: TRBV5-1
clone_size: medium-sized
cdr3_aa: ASSTGVGGTGELF

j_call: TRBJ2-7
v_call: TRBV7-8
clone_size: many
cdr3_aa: ASSLAQGQGSYEQY

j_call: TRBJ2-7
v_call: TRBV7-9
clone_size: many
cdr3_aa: ASSLVGGGLAGRTYEQY

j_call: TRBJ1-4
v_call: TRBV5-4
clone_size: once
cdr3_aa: VSSKTTSTTEKLF